This record concerns one TCR beta chain sequence. No antigen is known for it. Here immunoSEQ multiplex PCR was the method, and the copy in TCRdb shows in-frame clones only, minus some. The data show just over 2,000,000 clones, about 95% seen once. The entry originates in a study of shared clonotypes between healthy human individuals. Study outcomes and limitations: Larger estimated richness was generally seen in naive subsets than in memory subsets.

CD45RO-negative CD8 cells positively selected for CCR7 made up the naive population, which excluded terminally differentiated effector memory CD45RA+ cells. This TCR was sampled from a man younger than 35 in good health. Sequencing was performed on naive CD8+ T cells sorted from blood.

The chain's CDR3 is CASSSHQERDTEAFF. The CDR3, as DNA: TGTGCCAGCAGTTCGCATCAGGAGAGAGACACTGAAGCTTTCTTT. The gene calls are TRBV28 and TRBJ1-1; D is undetermined. Germline CDR1 is MDHEN and CDR2 is SYDVKM. Trimming stripped 4 bases from V and 3 bases from J, with 15 bases between. The CDR3 covers 15 residues.